The 29 T cell receptor beta chains below were found in one sample sequenced in a study of blood T cell repertoires in COVID-19. Repertoires were generated with immunoSEQ multiplex PCR, while TCRdb's copy carries only in-frame clones and drops some. The sample lists about 490,000 clones, approximately 85% occurring once. The specimen sequenced was peripheral blood. The receptors originated from a human donor in a cohort sampled during active COVID-19.

The table lists this clone with a count of one. The chain uses TRBV19 and TRBJ2-3; 7 bases map to TRBD2. Trimming at V came to 1 base and at J to 6 bases, leaving 1 base not matched to a gene. Germline-derived CDR1 and CDR2 are LNHDA and SQIVND (reference sequence). CDR3 length: 13 amino acids. CDR3 region: CASSIGEGDTQYF. CDR3 in DNA: TGTGCCAGTAGTATAGGGGAGGGGGATACGCAGTATTTT.

V is TRBV27 and J is TRBJ2-1, with 10 bases fitting TRBD2. Trimming at V came to 6 bases and at J to 7 bases, leaving 6 bases not matched to a gene. Germline assignment: CDR1 MNHEY and CDR2 SMNVEV (reference sequence). This CDR3 is built from 14 residues. The CDR3 loop reads CASRSSGRNNEQFF. The CDR3 DNA follows: TGTGCCAGCAGATCTAGCGGGAGAAATAATGAGCAGTTCTTC.

This clone was seen just once. The chain employs TRBV7-2 and TRBJ2-3, with 10 bases matching TRBD1. CDR1 and CDR2 (germline): SGHTA, FQGNSA. The CDR3 is made up of 16 amino acids. The V segment lost 3 bases and the J segment 6 bases; nucleotides outside the gene matches: 9. CDR3 residues: CASSFFRQGAGDTQYF. As DNA, the CDR3 is TGTGCCAGCAGCTTTTTCCGACAGGGGGCAGGGGATACGCAGTATTTT.

The genes are TRBV5-4 and TRBJ2-7, with 7 bases matching TRBD2. There are 17 residues in the CDR3. CDR1 is SGHNT, CDR2 YYREEE, per germline (reference sequence). Trimming cost V 1 base and J 2 bases; bases outside gene matches: 12. CDR3 protein: CASSLQLLADIPYEQYF. The CDR3 nucleotides read TGTGCCAGCAGCTTGCAGTTGCTAGCGGATATTCCCTACGAGCAGTACTTC.

The rearrangement joins TRBV18 to TRBJ1-1; 7 bases line up with TRBD1. This CDR3 comprises 13 residues. V gave up 3 bases and J gave up 5 bases; unmatched junction bases: 3. The V gene's germline CDR1 is KGHSH and CDR2 LQKENI. CDR3 region: CASSPAQGTEAFF. As DNA, the CDR3 is TGTGCCAGCTCACCCGCACAGGGGACTGAAGCTTTCTTT. Looking up the rest from reference TRBV18 and TRBJ1-1 gives the full variable domain: NAGVMQNPRHLVRRRGQEARLRCSPMKGHSHVYWYRQLPEEGLKFMVYLQKENIIDESGMPKERFSAEFPKEGPSILRIQQVVRGDSAAYFCASSPAQGTEAFFGQGTRLTVV.

The genes are TRBV11-2 and TRBJ1-5; TRBD1 is a possible D gene (6 bases). Per the germline V gene, CDR1 is SGHAT and CDR2 is FQNNGV. The CDR3 contains 16 residues. V lost 0 bases to trimming and J lost 9 bases, with 18 bases between them. The CDR3 bases are TGTGCCAGCAGCTTAGACCACAGGGATCGGCTACGGCCCCAGCATTTT. Translation gives CASSLDHRDRLRPQHF.

The gene calls are TRBV20-1 and TRBJ1-2; D might be TRBD1 (5 bases). Trimming took 3 bases from V and 6 from J, leaving 11 bases between them. This CDR3 contains 12 residues. Germline CDR1 reads DFQATT; CDR2 reads SNEGSKA (reference sequence). CDR3 protein: CSASWRGDGYTF. The CDR3, as DNA: TGCAGTGCTAGTTGGCGGGGGGATGGCTACACCTTC.

This chain links TRBV6-5 with TRBJ2-5, with D possibly being TRBD1 (5 bases). The ends were cut back, 2 bases at V and 3 bases at J, with 10 bases in the middle. The CDR3 sequence is 14 residues long. Germline CDR1 MNHEY, CDR2 SVGAGI. CDR3 in DNA: TGTGCCAGCAGTTACGGGGCACGGAAAGAGACCCAGTACTTC. This sequence encodes CASSYGARKETQYF.

J is TRBJ2-7 and V is TRBV29-1, with D tentatively TRBD1 (6 bases). Looked up from germline, CDR1 is SQVTM and CDR2 is ANQGSEA. This CDR3 comprises 14 residues. The V end lost 6 bases, the J end lost 3 bases, and 18 bases lay between the germline ends. CDR3 loop: CSVRQTGRSYEQYF. The CDR3 DNA sequence: TGCAGCGTCAGACAGACAGGACGGAGCTACGAGCAGTACTTC.

This chain uses TRBV19 with TRBJ2-5; 7 nucleotides line up with TRBD1. This CDR3 region has 16 residues. Germline V gene data show CDR1 as LNHDA and CDR2 as SQIVND (reference sequence). Trimming removed 0 bases from V and 5 bases from J; junction bases left unmatched: 9. CDR3 protein: CASSIDLLGGRETQYF. The CDR3 coding sequence is TGTGCCAGTAGTATAGATCTATTAGGGGGCAGGGAGACCCAGTACTTC.

This clone was recorded a few times. The chain combines TRBV3-1 (or the pseudogene TRBV3-2) with TRBJ1-1; 10 bases are shared with TRBD1. Germline values: CDR1 LGHDT, CDR2 YNNKEL (reference sequence). The V gene end was trimmed by 5 bases and the J gene end by 3 bases; junction bases not matched to a gene: 3. The CDR3 has 14 residues. This CDR3 reads CASSYGTGDTEAFF. CDR3 in DNA: TGTGCCAGCAGCTACGGGACAGGGGACACTGAAGCTTTCTTT.

The chain uses TRBV3-1 (or the pseudogene TRBV3-2) and TRBJ1-2; D is ambiguous. V lost 4 bases to trimming and J lost 2 bases, with 17 bases between them. The germline V gene encodes CDR1 LGHDT and CDR2 YNNKEL (reference sequence). This CDR3 spans 16 amino acids. The CDR3 here is CASSPRTDGGNYGYTF. Written as DNA, the CDR3 is TGTGCCAGCAGCCCCCGGACCGATGGAGGGAACTATGGCTACACCTTC.

The gene calls are TRBV2 and TRBJ2-4; 8 nucleotides agree with TRBD2. Looked up from germline, CDR1 is SNHLY and CDR2 is FYNNEI. With 4 bases clipped from V and 9 bases from J, the junction kept 11 bases outside the gene matches. This CDR3 region has 15 residues. The chain's CDR3 is CASSVLSGSSSIQYF. CDR3 in DNA: TGTGCCAGCAGTGTCCTCAGCGGGAGTTCGAGCATTCAGTACTTC.

This clone was recorded only once. The chain recombines TRBV19 with TRBJ2-3, with 9 bases fitting TRBD2. The CDR3 extends over 17 amino acids. The V segment lost 2 bases and the J segment 5 bases; nucleotides outside the gene matches: 11. Germline V gene lookup returns CDR1 LNHDA and CDR2 SQIVND (reference sequence). Here the CDR3 DNA reads TGTGCCAGTAGTATACAGACTAGCGGCGCTTCTGAAGATACGCAGTATTTT. Its protein product is CASSIQTSGASEDTQYF.

The chain joins TRBV3-1 (or the pseudogene TRBV3-2) to TRBJ2-7; tentatively, D is TRBD1 (5 bases). Germline assignment: CDR1 LGHDT and CDR2 YNNKEL (reference sequence). There are 15 residues in the CDR3. Trimming took 4 bases from V and 1 from J, leaving 14 bases between them. CDR3 in DNA: TGTGCCAGCAGCCCAGGTAGACAGCCGTCCTACGAGCAGTACTTC. Translating it yields CASSPGRQPSYEQYF.

The rearrangement joins TRBV30 to TRBJ1-2; D gene unclear. Trimming left V 3 bases short and J 8 bases short, with 16 bases between. CDR1 GTSNPN and CDR2 SVGIG come from the germline V gene (reference sequence). The CDR3 extends over 13 amino acids. CDR3 region: CAWSPLTVRGYTF. DNA for the CDR3: TGTGCCTGGAGCCCTCTCACGGTCCGGGGCTACACCTTC.

This chain connects TRBV11-3 to TRBJ2-2, with 7 positions matching TRBD2. Germline V lookup: CDR1 SGHNT, CDR2 YENEEA. The CDR3 extends over 17 amino acids. J gave up 0 bases and V 2 bases, and 6 bases lay outside the gene matches. CDR3 sequence reads: CASSLLPSGTNTGELFF. CDR3 DNA sequence: TGTGCCAGCAGCTTACTGCCTAGCGGAACGAACACCGGGGAGCTGTTTTTT.

Only one count was recorded for this clone. The rearrangement uses TRBV11-2 and TRBJ2-7; TRBD2 matches 13 bases. The CDR3 is made up of 15 amino acids. The germline V gene has CDR1 SGHAT and CDR2 FQNNGV. Trimming removed 3 bases from V and 5 bases from J; junction bases left unmatched: 4. This CDR3 reads CASSLGTSGINEQYF. Here the CDR3 DNA reads TGTGCCAGCAGCTTGGGGACTAGCGGGATCAACGAGCAGTACTTC.

The V gene is TRBV3-1 (or the pseudogene TRBV3-2), the J gene TRBJ1-2, with TRBD1 matching over 9 bases. Unmatched junction bases numbered 9, after V lost 9 bases and J lost 4 bases. CDR3 length: 14 residues. The V gene's germline CDR1 is LGHDT and CDR2 YNNKEL (reference sequence). The CDR3: CASGGTGNFYGYTF. DNA for the CDR3: TGTGCCAGTGGTGGGACAGGGAATTTCTATGGCTACACCTTC.

The J gene is TRBJ1-1, the V gene TRBV14, with D maybe TRBD1 (6 bases). Trimming stripped 4 bases from V and 5 bases from J, with 17 bases between. CDR1 is SGHDN, CDR2 FVKESK, per germline. The CDR3 length is 15 residues. The CDR3 nucleotides are TGTGCCAGCAGCCGAACAGGGTTAGAGAATACTGAAGCTTTCTTT. Protein product: CASSRTGLENTEAFF. The complete variable domain, with remaining parts taken from reference TRBV14 and TRBJ1-1, reads EAGVTQFPSHSVIEKGQTVTLRCDPISGHDNLYWYRRVMGKEIKFLLHFVKESKQDESGMPNNRFLAERTGGTYSTLKVQPAELEDSGVYFCASSRTGLENTEAFFGQGTRLTVV.

The chain couples TRBV5-6 to TRBJ2-1, with D tentatively TRBD2 (5 bases). This CDR3 spans 15 amino acids. CDR1 is SGHDT, CDR2 YYEEEE, per germline. V lost 3 bases and J lost 8, with 18 bases in between. CDR3 in amino acids: CASSSTGLPRDEQFF. In DNA, the CDR3 is TGTGCCAGCAGCTCTACCGGGCTCCCGCGGGATGAGCAGTTCTTC.

V usage is TRBV6-5 and J usage is TRBJ2-2; no clear D. Germline V CDR1 and CDR2: MNHEY, SVGAGI. The CDR3 runs 14 residues. The V gene lost 7 bases and the J gene lost 2 bases, with 11 bases spanning the gap. CDR3 nucleotides: TGTGCCAGCAAAGTTACAGAAAACACCGGGGAGCTGTTTTTT. The encoded protein is CASKVTENTGELFF.

This sequence joins TRBV19 and TRBJ2-7; 8 nucleotides agree with TRBD1. CDR1 and CDR2 from the germline V gene are LNHDA and SQIVND (reference sequence). The trim removed 7 bases at V and 2 bases at J, leaving 10 bases unmatched. The CDR3 runs to 15 residues. CDR3 loop: CASNQGAEAPYEQYF. Here the CDR3 DNA reads TGTGCCAGTAATCAGGGGGCCGAGGCGCCCTACGAGCAGTACTTC.

This chain uses TRBV7-9 with TRBJ2-1, with 7 bases lining up with TRBD1. After removal of 3 bases from V and 10 bases from J, the junction contained 12 bases not matched to a gene. CDR1 SEHNR and CDR2 FQNEAQ come from the germline V gene (reference sequence). CDR3 size: 15 residues. The CDR3 DNA is TGTGCCAGCAGCTTCCCCCGGGACAGCTACAGGGAGCAGTTCTTC. Its protein product is CASSFPRDSYREQFF. The full variable domain, in which reference TRBV7-9 and TRBJ2-1 provide the parts outside the CDR3, is DTGVSQNPRHKITKRGQNVTFRCDPISEHNRLYWYRQTLGQGPEFLTYFQNEAQLEKSRLLSDRFSAERPKGSFSTLEIQRTEQGDSAMYLCASSFPRDSYREQFFGPGTRLTVL.

The V gene is TRBV5-1, the J gene TRBJ2-1; TRBD2 aligns across 8 bases. The CDR3 extends over 18 amino acids. V shed 0 bases, J shed 1 base, and the junction held 9 bases outside the gene matches. Germline-derived CDR1 and CDR2 are SGHRS and YFSETQ. CDR3 sequence: CASSLGGNGRVSYNEQFF. DNA for the CDR3: TGCGCCAGCAGCTTGGGAGGAAACGGGAGGGTATCCTACAATGAGCAGTTCTTC.

This clone came up a few times. The V call is TRBV15, the J call TRBJ1-5; 8 bases map to TRBD1. The CDR3 loop spans 15 amino acids. V lost 1 base to trimming and J lost 6 bases; unmatched junction nucleotides: 5. Germline V gene data show CDR1 as LNHNV and CDR2 as YYDKDF (reference sequence). CDR3 amino acids: CATSRGPGGFQPQHF. The CDR3 DNA reads TGTGCCACCAGCAGAGGTCCAGGGGGCTTTCAGCCCCAGCATTTT. The full variable domain, with the rest looked up from reference TRBV15 and TRBJ1-5, is DAMVIQNPRYQVTQFGKPVTLSCSQTLNHNVMYWYQQKSSQAPKLLFHYYDKDFNNEADTPDNFQSRRPNTSFCFLDIRSPGLGDTAMYLCATSRGPGGFQPQHFGDGTRLSIL.

J is TRBJ1-5 and V is TRBV7-8, with unresolved D. The V end was cut by 4 bases, the J end by 7 bases, with 14 bases between. CDR3 length: 14 residues. Per the germline V gene, CDR1 is SGHVS and CDR2 is FQNEAQ. The CDR3 DNA follows: TGTGCCAGCAGCTCGGGTTCTGGGAGGCAGCCCCAGCATTTT. Its protein product is CASSSGSGRQPQHF.

V is TRBV7-3 and J is TRBJ2-1, with 11 bases fitting TRBD2. Germline V gives CDR1 SGHTA, CDR2 FQGTGA. Unmatched junction bases numbered 4, after V lost 2 bases and J lost 13 bases. The CDR3 has 13 residues. The chain's CDR3 is CASSLYTSGRQFF. The DNA for the CDR3 is TGTGCCAGCAGCTTATACACTAGCGGGAGACAGTTCTTC. The whole variable domain, filled in from reference TRBV7-3 and TRBJ2-1, reads GAGVSQTPSNKVTEKGKYVELRCDPISGHTALYWYRQSLGQGPEFLIYFQGTGAADDSGLPNDRFFAVRPEGSVSTLKIQRTERGDSAVYLCASSLYTSGRQFFGPGTRLTVL.

V is TRBV6-5 and J is TRBJ2-7; D possibly corresponds to TRBD1 (6 bases). Germline CDR1 reads MNHEY; CDR2 reads SVGAGI. The CDR3 runs to 13 residues. V lost 5 bases and J 5 bases, leaving 13 bases between the germline ends. As DNA, the CDR3 is TGTGCCAGCAGTCCTAGGGCAGGGGACGAGCAGTACTTC. This sequence encodes CASSPRAGDEQYF.